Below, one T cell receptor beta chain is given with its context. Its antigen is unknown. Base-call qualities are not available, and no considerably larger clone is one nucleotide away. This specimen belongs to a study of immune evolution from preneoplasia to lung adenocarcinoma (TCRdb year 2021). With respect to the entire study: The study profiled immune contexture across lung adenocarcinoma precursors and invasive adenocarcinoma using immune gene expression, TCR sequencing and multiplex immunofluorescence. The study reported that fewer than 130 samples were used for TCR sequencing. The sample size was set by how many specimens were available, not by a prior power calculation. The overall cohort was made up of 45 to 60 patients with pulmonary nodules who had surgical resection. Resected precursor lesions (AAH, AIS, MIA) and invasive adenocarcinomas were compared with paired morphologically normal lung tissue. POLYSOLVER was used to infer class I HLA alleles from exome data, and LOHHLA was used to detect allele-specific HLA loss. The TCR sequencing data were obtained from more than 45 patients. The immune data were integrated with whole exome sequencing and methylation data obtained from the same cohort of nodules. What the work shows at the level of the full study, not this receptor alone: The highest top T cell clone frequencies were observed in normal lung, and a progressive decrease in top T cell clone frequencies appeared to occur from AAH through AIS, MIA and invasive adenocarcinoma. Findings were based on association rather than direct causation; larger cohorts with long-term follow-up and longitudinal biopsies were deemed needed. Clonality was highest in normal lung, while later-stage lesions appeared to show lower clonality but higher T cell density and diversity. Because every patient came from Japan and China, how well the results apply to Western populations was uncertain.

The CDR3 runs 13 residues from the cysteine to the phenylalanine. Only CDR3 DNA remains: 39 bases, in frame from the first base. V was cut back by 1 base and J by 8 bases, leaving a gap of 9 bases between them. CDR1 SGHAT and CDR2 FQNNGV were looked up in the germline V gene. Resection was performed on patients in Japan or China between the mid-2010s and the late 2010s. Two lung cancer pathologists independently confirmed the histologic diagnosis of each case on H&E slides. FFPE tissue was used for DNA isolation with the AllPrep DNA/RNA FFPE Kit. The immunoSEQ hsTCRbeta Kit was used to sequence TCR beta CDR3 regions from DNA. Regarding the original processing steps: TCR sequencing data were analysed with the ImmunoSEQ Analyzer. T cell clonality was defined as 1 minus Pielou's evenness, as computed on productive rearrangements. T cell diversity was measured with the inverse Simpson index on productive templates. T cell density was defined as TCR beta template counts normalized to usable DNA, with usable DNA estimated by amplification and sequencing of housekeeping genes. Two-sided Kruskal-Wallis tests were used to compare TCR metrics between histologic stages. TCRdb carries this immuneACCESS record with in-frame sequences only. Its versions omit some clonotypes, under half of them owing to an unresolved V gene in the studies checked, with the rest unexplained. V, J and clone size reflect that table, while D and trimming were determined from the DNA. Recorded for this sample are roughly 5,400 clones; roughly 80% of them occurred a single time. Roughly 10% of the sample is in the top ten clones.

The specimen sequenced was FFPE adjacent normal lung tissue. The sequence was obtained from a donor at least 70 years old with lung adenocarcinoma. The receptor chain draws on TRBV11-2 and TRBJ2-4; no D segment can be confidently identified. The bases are TGTGCCAGCAGCTTAGTCGGATTGGACATTCAGTACTTC. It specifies CASSLVGLDIQYF.